Included here is one TCR beta chain sequence, with context. The V gene's germline CDR1 is SGHRS and CDR2 YFSETQ. Trimming pared 0 bases from V and 2 bases from J, leaving 17 bases between. The CDR3 is 17 amino acids. These data originate in a study of blood T cell repertoires in COVID-19. Study-wide background: The cDNA or gDNA used as material had been derived from T cells, B-cell-depleted T cells, or PBMCs.

Data came from immunoSEQ multiplex PCR; TCRdb stores just in-frame clones and leaves some out. This sample has tens of thousands of clones, with around nine tenths found just once. Sequenced: peripheral blood. The sequence was collected from a man older than 75 with acute or convalescent COVID-19. This chain joins TRBV5-1 and TRBJ1-2, with a possible D match to TRBD1 (6 bases). The CDR3 sequence: CASSLEINGQGNYGYTF. CDR3 DNA sequence: TGCGCCAGCAGCTTGGAAATTAATGGGCAGGGGAACTATGGCTACACCTTC.